The T cell receptor (beta chain) under discussion was sequenced for a study of tumor-infiltrating lymphocytes in primary liver carcinoma. In the study overall: The patients included men and women who were aged 30 to 69 years. Samples had roughly 3.5 to 8 million productive TCRbeta reads, comparable between tissue types.

Note on this clonotype: What it recognizes is unknown. The germline gene is not matched at one end of the junction; a read error may be the cause.

This CDR3 is 16 amino acids long. Study-level points and caveats: In tumor-adjacent and tumor-blood pairs, overlap was lower than in tumor region pairs.

Germline DNA was also extracted, and blood RNA derived from unsorted whole blood. TCR beta cDNA was reverse-transcribed from roughly 0.45 ug of total RNA. The reaction used a constant-region primer and ProtoScript II reverse transcriptase. It was through three nested multiplex PCR rounds of slightly modified ARM-PCR that TCR beta libraries arose. Primers for the first two PCR rounds were TRBV1-TRBV30 forward primers and a C-beta reverse primer (approximately 10 cycles per round). MiXCR, run by TCRdb on the multiplex PCR reads, gives a single entry per CDR3 protein. Counted here are 310,000 or so distinct CDR3 sequences, approximately 54% occurring once; the ten biggest clones make up about a sixth.

This chain connects TRBV12-3 or TRBV12-4 to TRBJ2-4; TRBD2 matches at 7 bases. Sequencing used peripheral blood. This TCR derives from a woman aged 25-40 years with primary liver carcinoma and hepatitis B virus infection. CDR3 bases: TGTGCCGGCAGTTTCTTCTCGGGAGGTGCCGAAAACATTCAGTACTTC. It yields the protein CAGSFFSGGAENIQYF.